Below are 28 T cell receptor beta chains sequenced from a single sample in a study of blood T cell repertoires in COVID-19. Method: immunoSEQ multiplex PCR; TCRdb's copy keeps in-frame clones and lacks some. The sample lists about 280,000 clones; 65% to 90% were seen once. Sequencing used peripheral blood. The receptors were gathered from a human donor in a cohort sampled during active COVID-19.

The chain joins TRBV19 to TRBJ2-1; D remains ambiguous. Trimming took 4 bases from V and 1 from J, leaving 5 bases between them. Germline V gene data show CDR1 as LNHDA and CDR2 as SQIVND (reference sequence). There are 13 residues in the CDR3. As DNA, the CDR3 is TGTGCCAGTAGTACCGGTTCCTACAATGAGCAGTTCTTC. It yields the protein CASSTGSYNEQFF.

CDR3 protein: CASSRTGGYNEQFF. In nucleotides, the CDR3 is TGTGCCAGCAGCAGGACAGGGGGGTACAATGAGCAGTTCTTC. This rearrangement joins TRBV7-8 to TRBJ2-1; 10 bases line up with TRBD1. The germline V gene encodes CDR1 SGHVS and CDR2 FQNEAQ. V shed 5 bases and J 4 bases; nucleotides not matched to a gene: 2. The length of the CDR3 is 14 residues.

This chain joins TRBV10-3 and TRBJ2-1, with D possibly TRBD1 on 6 matching bases. Germline V gene lookup returns CDR1 ENHRY and CDR2 SYGVKD. Trimming removed 6 bases at V and 5 bases at J, with 17 bases between. CDR3 size: 15 residues. The CDR3 loop is CAIRYTGYGDNEQFF. CDR3 in DNA: TGTGCCATCAGATATACAGGGTATGGAGACAATGAGCAGTTCTTC.

The chain links TRBV4-3 to TRBJ2-7; 16 bases are a match to TRBD2. V was pared by 5 bases and J by 2 bases, with 6 bases of the junction left unmatched. CDR1 is LGHNA and CDR2 is YSLEER in the germline V gene. The CDR3 covers 17 residues. The CDR3 loop reads CASSEGLAGGETYEQYF. CDR3 bases: TGCGCCAGCAGCGAGGGACTAGCGGGAGGGGAGACCTACGAGCAGTACTTC.

This clone has only one observation. The chain carries TRBV28 and TRBJ2-1, with a weak D call TRBD2 (6 bases). The V and J ends lost 6 bases and 6 bases respectively, with 24 bases between them. The germline CDR1 and CDR2 sequences are MDHEN and SYDVKM. The CDR3 extends over 17 amino acids. DNA of the CDR3: TGTGCCAGCAGCTTAATATCTTCGGGACTTAGGGGCAATGAGCAGTTCTTC. Translated: CASSLISSGLRGNEQFF.

The chain carries TRBV4-2 and TRBJ2-7, with 13 bases fitting TRBD2. The CDR3 is made up of 19 amino acids. V was clipped by 1 base and J by 5 bases; unmatched bases: 14. The V gene's germline CDR1 is LGHNA and CDR2 YNFKEQ. CDR3: CASSQGRTSGSYLGDEQYF. The CDR3 DNA follows: TGTGCCAGCAGCCAAGGCCGGACTAGCGGGAGTTACCTTGGGGACGAGCAGTACTTC.

The chain couples TRBV6-5 to TRBJ2-7; the match to TRBD1 covers 9 bases. The V gene's germline CDR1 is MNHEY and CDR2 SVGAGI. The V segment lost 4 bases and the J segment 4 bases; nucleotides outside the gene matches: 8. This CDR3 region has 15 residues. CDR3 protein: CASSSTGGRGYEQYF. Here the CDR3 DNA reads TGTGCCAGCAGTTCAACAGGGGGCCGGGGTTACGAGCAGTACTTC.

The rearrangement joins TRBV5-6 to TRBJ1-2; TRBD1 agrees at 7 bases. Germline loops: CDR1 SGHDT, CDR2 YYEEEE. The J segment lost 4 bases and the V segment lost 4 bases, leaving 7 bases of the junction unmatched. This CDR3 spans 14 amino acids. CDR3 DNA: TGTGCCAGCAGCCCCGGGACAGTTTTCTATGGCTACACCTTC. This sequence encodes CASSPGTVFYGYTF.

The chain recombines TRBV6-6 with TRBJ1-2; 7 positions agree with TRBD1. CDR1 MNHNY and CDR2 SVGAGI come from the germline V gene (reference sequence). V shed 6 bases, J shed 1 base, and the junction held 8 bases outside the gene matches. This CDR3 has 15 amino acids. CDR3 coding DNA: TGTGCCAGCAGGAGGCAAGGGGGCGATAACTATGGCTACACCTTC. Its protein product is CASRRQGGDNYGYTF.

The chain recombines TRBV9 with TRBJ1-1, with D possibly being TRBD1 (6 bases). The CDR3 consists of 16 residues. The germline V and J ends were trimmed by 2 bases and 5 bases, with 19 bases remaining between them. Germline assignment: CDR1 SGDLS and CDR2 YYNGEE. DNA for the CDR3: TGTGCCAGCAGCGTTGAGGGGGGGATCGGTCCTACTGAAGCTTTCTTT. The encoded protein is CASSVEGGIGPTEAFF. Full variable domain (outside the CDR3, taken from reference TRBV9 and TRBJ1-1): DSGVTQTPKHLITATGQRVTLRCSPRSGDLSVYWYQQSLDQGLQFLIQYYNGEERAKGNILERFSAQQFPDLHSELNLSSLELGDSALYFCASSVEGGIGPTEAFFGQGTRLTVV.

The rearrangement uses TRBV19 and TRBJ2-1; 11 positions agree with TRBD2. Germline trimming cut 8 bases from V and 9 bases from J; bases unmatched to any gene: 6. The CDR3 runs 13 residues. Germline values: CDR1 LNHDA, CDR2 SQIVND (reference sequence). DNA of the CDR3: TGTGCCAGTGCTAGCGGGAGGACCGGTGAGCAGTTCTTC. Its translation: CASASGRTGEQFF.

This clone came up once. This chain links TRBV28 with TRBJ2-7; 7 nucleotides agree with TRBD1. CDR1 is MDHEN, CDR2 SYDVKM, per germline. After removal of 5 bases from V and 3 bases from J, the junction contained 4 bases not matched to a gene. This CDR3 has 13 residues. The CDR3 DNA follows: TGTGCCAGCAGTACCGGGACAGTCTACGAGCAGTACTTC. Translating it yields CASSTGTVYEQYF. Together with reference TRBV28 and TRBJ2-7, the CDR3 gives the full variable domain: DVKVTQSSRYLVKRTGEKVFLECVQDMDHENMFWYRQDPGLGLRLIYFSYDVKMKEKGDIPEGYSVSREKKERFSLILESASTNQTSMYLCASSTGTVYEQYFGPGTRLTVT.

The gene calls are TRBV30 and TRBJ2-1; 8 bases fit TRBD2. With 3 bases clipped from V and 7 bases from J, the junction kept 17 bases outside the gene matches. In germline, CDR1 is GTSNPN, CDR2 SVGIG (reference sequence). The CDR3 loop spans 17 amino acids. In nucleotides, the CDR3 is TGTGCCTGGAGAGAGCGGGAGCGGTCGGAAGTGAATAATGAGCAGTTCTTC. Translated, it gives CAWRERERSEVNNEQFF.

The rearrangement links TRBV5-1 to TRBJ2-2; possibly TRBD2 for D (6 bases). This CDR3 has 16 amino acids. Germline V CDR1 and CDR2: SGHRS, YFSETQ. V lost 0 bases and J lost 4, with 13 bases in between. The CDR3: CASSLVVTRSTGELFF. The CDR3 DNA sequence: TGCGCCAGCAGCTTGGTGGTGACTAGATCCACCGGGGAGCTGTTTTTT.

The chain links TRBV14 to TRBJ2-3, with D possibly matching TRBD2 (5 bases). V lost 2 bases and J 6 bases, leaving 12 bases between the germline ends. Germline V lookup: CDR1 SGHDN, CDR2 FVKESK. The CDR3 contains 14 residues. CDR3 region: CASSQWRSSDTQYF. For the CDR3, the DNA is TGTGCCAGCAGCCAATGGAGGAGTTCGGATACGCAGTATTTT.

The rearrangement joins TRBV18 to TRBJ2-7; 7 nucleotides agree with TRBD1. Germline CDR1 KGHSH, CDR2 LQKENI. The CDR3 sequence is 14 residues long. J gave up 0 bases and V 2 bases, and 1 base lay outside the gene matches. The CDR3 bases are TGTGCCAGCTCACCAAGGGACAGCTCCTACGAGCAGTACTTC. Translated, it gives CASSPRDSSYEQYF.

CDR3 loop: CASRGGYEQYF. CDR3 in DNA: TGTGCCAGCAGGGGGGGCTACGAGCAGTACTTC. V usage is TRBV2 and J usage is TRBJ2-7, with TRBD2 as a possible D gene (6 bases). The CDR3 is 11 residues long. From germline, CDR1 is SNHLY and CDR2 FYNNEI. Between the trimmed V and J ends, which lost 6 bases and 3 bases, there was a span of 6 bases.

V gene TRBV19 combines with J gene TRBJ1-1; possible D gene TRBD1, 5 bases. This CDR3 is 15 amino acids long. Germline assignment: CDR1 LNHDA and CDR2 SQIVND (reference sequence). The V gene lost 7 bases and the J gene lost 0 bases, with 15 bases spanning the gap. This chain's CDR3 is CASKVEGQLNTEAFF. DNA for the CDR3: TGTGCCAGTAAAGTGGAGGGGCAGTTGAACACTGAAGCTTTCTTT.

This CDR3 reads CASSLITGTSSYEQYF. The CDR3, as DNA: TGTGCCAGCAGTTTAATTACCGGGACTAGCTCCTACGAGCAGTACTTC. This rearrangement joins TRBV6-5 to TRBJ2-7, with 8 nucleotides matching TRBD2. J lost 0 bases, V lost 4 bases, and 8 bases had no gene match. The CDR3 spans 16 residues. Germline CDR1 reads MNHEY; CDR2 reads SVGAGI.

This clone was detected a few times. The chain links TRBV28 to TRBJ2-7, with D maybe TRBD2 (7 bases). CDR3 length: 15 amino acids. Germline CDR1 is MDHEN and CDR2 is SYDVKM. The germline V and J ends were trimmed by 3 bases and 4 bases, with 16 bases remaining between them. CDR3 region: CASSFGGGARYEQYF. CDR3 DNA: TGTGCCAGCAGTTTTGGTGGGGGGGCGCGGTACGAGCAGTACTTC. The complete variable domain, with remaining parts taken from reference TRBV28 and TRBJ2-7, reads DVKVTQSSRYLVKRTGEKVFLECVQDMDHENMFWYRQDPGLGLRLIYFSYDVKMKEKGDIPEGYSVSREKKERFSLILESASTNQTSMYLCASSFGGGARYEQYFGPGTRLTVT.

The chain couples TRBV5-6 to TRBJ1-2; D is ambiguous. Germline assignment: CDR1 SGHDT and CDR2 YYEEEE. Trimming took off 4 bases at V and 0 bases at J, with 13 bases between the two ends. The CDR3 has 15 residues. CDR3 amino acids: CASSLRRQANYGYTF. CDR3 nucleotide sequence: TGTGCCAGCAGCCTCAGGCGACAAGCTAACTATGGCTACACCTTC.

The chain combines TRBV14 with TRBJ2-3; no clear D. The CDR3 runs 14 residues. Germline CDR1 reads SGHDN; CDR2 reads FVKESK. Trimming shortened V by 2 bases and J by 6 bases, and 12 bases separated the two germline ends. The chain's CDR3 is CASSQIGVGDTQYF. The CDR3 coding sequence is TGTGCCAGCAGCCAAATAGGTGTCGGGGATACGCAGTATTTT.

The chain links TRBV7-2 to TRBJ2-7; D possibly corresponds to TRBD2 (6 bases). Germline values: CDR1 SGHTA, CDR2 FQGNSA. The CDR3 contains 14 residues. V was clipped by 4 bases and J by 3 bases, with 13 bases between them. The CDR3 protein is CASSSRTTHYEQYF. The DNA for the CDR3 is TGTGCCAGCAGCTCCCGGACTACCCACTACGAGCAGTACTTC.

This rearrangement joins TRBV24-1 to TRBJ2-1; 9 bases agree with TRBD2. The germline CDR1 and CDR2 sequences are KGHDR and SFDVKD. Germline trimming cut 4 bases from V and 7 bases from J; bases unmatched to any gene: 10. This CDR3 comprises 16 residues. This chain's CDR3 is CATSEVQAGGINEQFF. The CDR3 DNA sequence: TGTGCCACCAGTGAGGTCCAAGCGGGAGGAATAAATGAGCAGTTCTTC.

The chain couples TRBV24-1 to TRBJ2-1; TRBD1 agrees at 9 bases. This CDR3 is 16 amino acids long. Trimming cost V 4 bases and J 6 bases; bases outside gene matches: 9. CDR1 and CDR2 from the germline V gene are KGHDR and SFDVKD. CDR3 nucleotide sequence: TGTGCCACCAGTGACCGCCGGGACAGGGCTCTCAATGAGCAGTTCTTC. Its protein product is CATSDRRDRALNEQFF.

The J gene is TRBJ1-5, the V gene TRBV5-1; D ambiguous. Germline V gene lookup returns CDR1 SGHRS and CDR2 YFSETQ. The CDR3 loop spans 14 amino acids. V shed 4 bases and J shed 2 bases, with 10 bases lying between them. CDR3: CASSADGGNQPQHF. Here the CDR3 DNA reads TGCGCCAGCAGCGCGGACGGGGGCAATCAGCCCCAGCATTTT.

The chain carries TRBV15 and TRBJ2-1; TRBD2 matches 11 bases. The CDR3 consists of 18 residues. With 2 bases clipped from V and 4 bases from J, the junction kept 10 bases outside the gene matches. CDR1 is LNHNV, CDR2 YYDKDF, per germline (reference sequence). DNA for the CDR3: TGTGCCACCAGCAGACTCTCGGGACTAGCGGCACCGTACAATGAGCAGTTCTTC. Translation gives CATSRLSGLAAPYNEQFF.

This rearrangement joins TRBV4-1 to TRBJ2-1, with TRBD2 identical over 12 bases. Germline V gives CDR1 MGHRA, CDR2 YSYEKL. The V segment lost 2 bases and the J segment 7 bases; nucleotides outside the gene matches: 6. The CDR3 contains 16 residues. CDR3 sequence (DNA): TGCGCCAGCAGCCAATTATACGGACTAGCGGGGAATGAGCAGTTCTTC. This translates into CASSQLYGLAGNEQFF.